The clone carrying this TCR beta chain appeared once. Germline CDR1 SGHRS, CDR2 YFSETQ. The CDR3 covers 14 residues. V shed 3 bases and J shed 1 base, with 9 bases lying between them. The sample comes from a study of control samples from healthy donors and cancer patients. Measured with immunoSEQ multiplex PCR; TCRdb has only the in-frame clones, and not every one. Among 100,000 to 150,000 clones, 80% to 95% were seen once, and the ten largest hold about 9%. Material: blood. V gene TRBV5-1 combines with J gene TRBJ2-3; tentatively, D is TRBD2 (5 bases). The receptor comes from a man between 18 and 35 years old in good health. The CDR3 region is CASSWSGRTDTQYF. DNA for the CDR3: TGCGCCAGCAGCTGGAGCGGACGCACAGATACGCAGTATTTT.